The clone carrying this TCR beta chain was seen repeatedly, ten times or more. Amplified regions were TCR beta CDR3 sequences from RNA transcripts. Initially, a first-round RT-PCR of the TCR CDR3 employed the HTBI primer set. TCRdb ran MiXCR on the multiplex PCR reads and lists one entry per CDR3 protein. Counted here are under 350,000 distinct CDR3 sequences, 15% to 20% occurring once; the ten biggest clones make up less than 65%. This entry is derived from a study of T cells in Graves' hyperthyroidism and ophthalmopathy. Germline loops: CDR1 SGHAT, CDR2 FQNNGV. The junction had 12 bases not matched to a gene; V was cut back by 4 bases and J by 4 bases. The CDR3 has 16 residues.

Source material: blood. This clonotype was sampled from a woman in her fifties or sixties with Graves' hyperthyroidism. The chain uses TRBV11-2 and TRBJ2-7, with 8 bases aligning to TRBD2. The CDR3 protein is CASSWRVSGSQYEQYF. The CDR3, as DNA: TGTGCCAGCAGCTGGAGGGTCAGCGGGAGTCAATACGAGCAGTACTTC.